The rows below give T cell receptor beta chains drawn from one sample of a study of OX40 agonist ivuxolimab in advanced cancers. Profiling relied on immunoSEQ multiplex PCR, and the TCRdb table lists in-frame clones only, not all of them. This sample has roughly 80,000 clones, with under 90% found just once. The starting material was CD4+ or CD8+ T cells sorted from blood, obtained in a trial of the OX40 agonist ivuxolimab. The receptors here all came from an adult with an advanced solid tumor such as melanoma, head and neck, liver or kidney cancer. Each CDR3 is given with its conserved first and last residue. The D gene is left open where the match is weak. The listing skips clone size in some rows; elsewhere it reads once, few, many or a size class.

CDR3 protein,CDR3 DNA,J gene,CDR3 length,V gene,D gene,clone size
CASSLRTGQGISEQYF,TGTGCCAGCAGTTTAAGGACTGGACAGGGGATTTCCGAGCAGTACTTC,TRBJ2-7,16,TRBV27,TRBD1,.
CASSIPRQAGTEAFF,TGTGCCAGTAGTATCCCCCGGCAGGCGGGCACTGAAGCTTTCTTT,TRBJ1-1,15,TRBV19,.,.
CASSPTLYSPDTQYF,TGTGCCAGTAGCCCAACCCTCTACAGTCCAGATACGCAGTATTTT,TRBJ2-3,15,TRBV19,.,.
CASSSRSHNSPLHF,TGTGCCAGCAGTTCTCGGAGTCATAATTCACCCCTCCACTTT,TRBJ1-6,14,TRBV6-5,.,few
CASTSGTSGTDTQYF,TGTGCCAGCACCTCGGGGACTAGCGGCACAGATACGCAGTATTTT,TRBJ2-3,15,TRBV5-8,TRBD2,.
CASSDVGGDQPQHF,TGTGCCAGCAGTGACGTGGGGGGGGATCAGCCCCAGCATTTT,TRBJ1-5,14,TRBV2,.,.
CASSQDQPTAGNTIYF,TGTGCCAGCAGCCAAGATCAGCCTACAGCTGGAAACACCATATATTTT,TRBJ1-3,16,TRBV4-2,.,.
CASSFRSGSDEQYF,TGTGCCAGCAGCTTCCGGTCGGGGTCGGACGAGCAGTACTTC,TRBJ2-7,14,TRBV7-9,.,once
CASSEYWGSNQPQHF,TGTGCCAGCAGTGAATACTGGGGGAGCAATCAGCCCCAGCATTTT,TRBJ1-5,15,TRBV6-1,.,.
CASRPTGNRGQPQHF,TGTGCCAGCAGGCCGACAGGGAATCGTGGTCAGCCCCAGCATTTT,TRBJ1-5,15,TRBV28,TRBD1,.
CASSIIAGAIWELFF,TGTGCCAGCAGCATAATAGCGGGGGCTATCTGGGAGCTGTTTTTT,TRBJ2-2,15,TRBV6-5,TRBD2,once
CASSPWAGPSNQPQHF,TGTGCCAGCAGCCCGTGGGCAGGACCTAGCAATCAGCCCCAGCATTTT,TRBJ1-5,16,TRBV28,.,.
CASSRSPALPNTEAFF,TGTGCCAGCAGCCGGTCCCCGGCCCTGCCGAACACTGAAGCTTTCTTT,TRBJ1-1,16,TRBV7-6,.,.
CASTPFGKETQYF,TGTGCCAGCACCCCGTTCGGGAAAGAGACCCAGTACTTC,TRBJ2-5,13,TRBV7-9,.,.
CASSLRRSLSLGPYNEQFF,TGTGCCAGCAGCCTTAGAAGGTCACTGTCCTTGGGTCCCTACAATGAGCAGTTCTTC,TRBJ2-1,19,TRBV7-8,.,.
CASSPGLRGHGYTF,TGTGCCAGCAGCCCGGGACTCCGGGGGCATGGCTACACCTTC,TRBJ1-2,14,TRBV7-9,.,.
CATSIHRGSNQPQHF,TGTGCCACCAGCATACACAGGGGGAGCAATCAGCCCCAGCATTTT,TRBJ1-5,15,TRBV15,TRBD1,.
CATSRAANEKLFF,TGTGCCACCAGCAGGGCTGCTAATGAAAAACTGTTTTTT,TRBJ1-4,13,TRBV15,.,.
CASSLGPGGTEAFF,TGTGCCAGCAGCTTAGGTCCCGGGGGGACTGAAGCTTTCTTT,TRBJ1-1,14,TRBV7-2,.,.
CASSQRGSDTQYF,TGTGCCAGCAGTCAGCGGGGGAGCGATACGCAGTATTTT,TRBJ2-3,13,TRBV27,TRBD2,.
CASSDLAASYNEQFF,TGTGCCAGTAGTGACCTAGCGGCCTCCTACAATGAGCAGTTCTTC,TRBJ2-1,15,TRBV19,TRBD2,.
CASSLSRLQAGDTQYF,TGCGCCAGCAGCCTATCCCGACTTCAGGCGGGAGATACGCAGTATTTT,TRBJ2-3,16,TRBV4-1,.,once
CASSQTGSGGGYTF,TGTGCCAGCAGCCAGACAGGGTCCGGGGGTGGCTACACCTTC,TRBJ1-2,14,TRBV6-6,TRBD1,.
CASRSDRDYGYTF,TGTGCCAGCAGATCGGACAGAGACTATGGCTACACCTTC,TRBJ1-2,13,TRBV6-6,.,.
CASSLDSPYEQYF,TGTGCCAGCAGCTTAGACAGCCCCTACGAGCAGTACTTC,TRBJ2-7,13,TRBV7-6,.,.
CASNGRQGSNNEQFF,TGTGCCAGCAATGGCCGACAGGGCTCAAACAATGAGCAGTTCTTC,TRBJ2-1,15,TRBV6-1,TRBD1,.
CASTPGSTYSGNTIYF,TGTGCCAGCACCCCCGGCAGCACATACTCTGGAAACACCATATATTTT,TRBJ1-3,16,TRBV28,.,.
CASSPPDGATGALFSGNTIYF,TGTGCCAGCAGCCCCCCCGACGGGGCGACAGGGGCTCTATTCTCTGGAAACACCATATATTTT,TRBJ1-3,21,TRBV7-4,TRBD1,.
CASSRGEWETQYF,TGCGCCAGCAGCCGGGGCGAGTGGGAGACCCAGTACTTC,TRBJ2-5,13,TRBV5-1,.,once
CASSSVATNEKLFF,TGTGCCAGCAGTTCAGTCGCAACTAATGAAAAACTGTTTTTT,TRBJ1-4,14,TRBV27,.,.
CASSLVGVGQGEQYF,TGTGCCAGCAGCTTAGTCGGCGTGGGTCAAGGGGAGCAGTACTTC,TRBJ2-7,15,TRBV7-2,.,.
CASSRAFGGNTIYF,TGTGCCAGCAGCAGAGCGTTCGGTGGAAACACCATATATTTT,TRBJ1-3,14,TRBV6-1,.,.
CASSPPGGPSQETQYF,TGTGCCAGCAGCCCCCCGGGGGGGCCCTCACAAGAGACCCAGTACTTC,TRBJ2-5,16,TRBV5-8,TRBD2,.
CASSEVAGQNTGELFF,TGCGCCAGCAGTGAGGTGGCGGGACAAAACACCGGGGAGCTGTTTTTT,TRBJ2-2,16,TRBV10-1,.,once
CASKPLVLDTQYF,TGCGCCAGCAAACCCCTAGTATTAGATACGCAGTATTTT,TRBJ2-3,13,TRBV5-1,.,.
CASNSRSLRDRIYGYTF,TGTGCCAGCAACTCCCGATCCCTCCGGGACAGGATCTATGGCTACACCTTC,TRBJ1-2,17,TRBV7-9,TRBD1,.
CASSFSPRTETQYF,TGTGCCAGCAGCTTTTCTCCAAGGACGGAGACCCAGTACTTC,TRBJ2-5,14,TRBV7-2,.,once
CASSPRDEQYF,TGTGCCAGCAGCCCCAGGGACGAGCAGTACTTC,TRBJ2-7,11,TRBV7-2,.,.
CASSFELAPDEQFF,TGTGCCAGCAGTTTCGAACTAGCGCCCGATGAGCAGTTCTTC,TRBJ2-1,14,TRBV28,TRBD2,.
CASSREYGYTF,TGTGCCAGCAGCCGGGAGTATGGCTACACCTTC,TRBJ1-2,11,TRBV6-1,.,.
CASTGEVGQNTEAFF,TGTGCCAGTACTGGGGAGGTAGGGCAGAACACTGAAGCTTTCTTT,TRBJ1-1,15,TRBV19,.,.
CASSSLDRPSGYTF,TGTGCCAGCAGCTCTTTGGACAGACCCTCAGGCTACACCTTC,TRBJ1-2,14,TRBV5-4,.,once
CASTLEPGASNGYTF,TGCGCCAGCACCCTGGAGCCGGGGGCCAGTAATGGCTACACCTTC,TRBJ1-2,15,TRBV5-1,.,.
CASSLLRNRESSYNSPLHF,TGTGCCAGCAGTCTACTCAGGAACAGAGAAAGCTCCTATAATTCACCCCTCCACTTT,TRBJ1-6,19,TRBV27,.,.
CASSPPSWETENTEAFF,TGTGCCAGCAGTCCCCCATCATGGGAGACAGAGAACACTGAAGCTTTCTTT,TRBJ1-1,17,TRBV28,.,.
CASSKVEVAGGLAYTQYF,TGTGCCAGCAGCAAAGTCGAGGTAGCGGGGGGGCTTGCATATACGCAGTATTTT,TRBJ2-3,18,TRBV21-1,.,once
CASSVQAFKVLTF,TGTGCCAGCAGTGTACAGGCATTTAAGGTCCTGACTTTC,TRBJ2-6,13,TRBV2,.,.
CASSLAGNTEAFF,TGTGCCAGCAGCTTAGCCGGGAACACTGAAGCTTTCTTT,TRBJ1-1,13,TRBV7-9,.,.
CASSYDGTGDYTAKNIQYF,TGTGCCAGCAGTTATGACGGGACAGGGGATTATACAGCCAAAAACATTCAGTACTTC,TRBJ2-4,19,TRBV6-9,TRBD1,.
CASSKVGRMNTEAFF,TGTGCCAGCAGCAAAGTGGGGCGGATGAACACTGAAGCTTTCTTT,TRBJ1-1,15,TRBV21-1,.,.
CASSYILETQYF,TGTGCCAGCAGCTATATCTTGGAGACCCAGTACTTC,TRBJ2-5,12,TRBV5-5,.,.
CASSENLPSTDTQYF,TGTGCCAGCAGTGAAAACCTGCCTAGCACAGATACGCAGTATTTT,TRBJ2-3,15,TRBV2,.,.
CASSLQGRDTGELFF,TGTGCCAGCAGCTTACAGGGAAGAGACACCGGGGAGCTGTTTTTT,TRBJ2-2,15,TRBV7-9,.,.